The rows below give T cell receptor beta chains drawn from one sample of a study of blood T cell repertoires in COVID-19. Clones were read by immunoSEQ multiplex PCR, and TCRdb kept only the in-frame ones, dropping some. This sample yields about 240,000 clones, of which roughly 86% are seen a single time; about 12% belongs to the top ten. Source material: peripheral blood. Every receptor here comes from a man older than 75 with acute or convalescent COVID-19. Both conserved end residues are part of each CDR3. The D gene is left open where the match is weak. Clone size is given for some rows only: seen once, a few or many times, or a class if the clone is expanded.

V gene	J gene	CDR3 length	D gene	clone size	CDR3 DNA	CDR3 protein
TRBV6-5	TRBJ2-7	15	.	.	TGTGCCAGCAGTCCCGTGAGTAGCGTCGCCTACGAGCAGTACTTC	CASSPVSSVAYEQYF
TRBV4-1	TRBJ2-2	17	TRBD1	.	TGCGCCAGCAGCCATACGGGACAGGGAAATTGGGCCGGGGAGCTGTTTTTT	CASSHTGQGNWAGELFF
TRBV6-5	TRBJ1-1	12	.	.	TGTGCCAGCAGGCCAACAGGTCTCGAAGCTTTCTTT	CASRPTGLEAFF
TRBV5-1	TRBJ2-5	15	TRBD1	once	TGCGCCAGCAGCCCCGGACAGGGTAGCCGAGAGACCCAGTACTTC	CASSPGQGSRETQYF
TRBV5-4	TRBJ1-6	15	.	.	TGTGCCAGCAGCTCAGGGGCTTCTGTGAATTCACCCCTCCACTTT	CASSSGASVNSPLHF
TRBV5-4	TRBJ1-2	15	.	.	TGTGCCAGCAGCCCACCCAACAGGGTTTACTATGGCTACACCTTC	CASSPPNRVYYGYTF
TRBV28	TRBJ1-5	15	.	.	TGTGCCAGCAGTGGATCGGGGACATACAATCAGCCCCAGCATTTT	CASSGSGTYNQPQHF
TRBV18	TRBJ1-2	14	TRBD1	.	TGTGCCAGCTCACCCCAGGGACAGGGAGGCGGCTACACCTTC	CASSPQGQGGGYTF
TRBV2	TRBJ1-1	14	TRBD1	.	TGTGCCAGCAGTCGGACAGGGTCGAACACTGAAGCTTTCTTT	CASSRTGSNTEAFF
TRBV12-5	TRBJ2-1	12	.	.	TGTGCTAGTGGTCGGACACACAATGAGCAGTTCTTC	CASGRTHNEQFF
TRBV11-2	TRBJ2-7	15	TRBD1	once	TGTGCCAGCAGCGTCACCGGGACAGGGTACTACGAGCAGTACTTC	CASSVTGTGYYEQYF
TRBV7-2	TRBJ2-4	16	.	.	TGTGCCAGCAGCGAAGTCCGACACCCTGCCGGAAACATTCAGTACTTC	CASSEVRHPAGNIQYF
TRBV18	TRBJ2-7	12	.	once	TGTGCCAGCTCACCTACAGTCTACGAGCAGTACTTC	CASSPTVYEQYF
TRBV27	TRBJ1-5	14	TRBD1	.	TGTGCCAGCAGCCCGACAGGGGGCAATCAGCCCCAGCATTTT	CASSPTGGNQPQHF
TRBV7-3	TRBJ1-1	15	.	.	TGTGCCAGCAGCTTAATGGCGGATCGGAACACTGAAGCTTTCTTT	CASSLMADRNTEAFF
TRBV5-1	TRBJ2-2	20	TRBD2	.	TGCGCCAGCAGCTCGCCCCTCCGGACTAGCGGGGGGGGGAGCACCGGGGAGCTGTTTTTT	CASSSPLRTSGGGSTGELFF
TRBV5-1	TRBJ2-1	13	.	.	TGCGCCAGCAGCCGTGAACAGGGCTATGAGCAGTTCTTC	CASSREQGYEQFF
TRBV18	TRBJ1-1	14	.	.	TGTGCCAGCTCAAAGACTGAGACGAACACTGAAGCTTTCTTT	CASSKTETNTEAFF
TRBV29-1	TRBJ2-7	12	.	once	TGCAGCGTTGAAGTGCAGACCTACGAGCAGTACTTC	CSVEVQTYEQYF
TRBV5-1	TRBJ2-7	13	.	once	TGCGCCAGCAGCAGTACAGGGTACGACGAGCAGTACTTC	CASSSTGYDEQYF
TRBV3-1/TRBV3-2	TRBJ1-6	12	.	.	TGTGCCAGCAGCCAAGCAAATTCACCCCTCCACTTT	CASSQANSPLHF
TRBV13	TRBJ2-7	17	TRBD2	.	TGTGCCAGCAGTTTTTACCCCTGGACTAGCGGACCATACGAGCAGTACTTC	CASSFYPWTSGPYEQYF
TRBV3-1/TRBV3-2	TRBJ1-5	15	.	once	TGTGCCAGCAGCCGGGGCCAGGGAGGAAATCAGCCCCAGCATTTT	CASSRGQGGNQPQHF
TRBV6-1	TRBJ2-5	18	.	.	TGTGCCAGCAGTGAACTTGTCGGAGGAGGGCGGGTCCAAGAGACCCAGTACTTC	CASSELVGGGRVQETQYF
TRBV27	TRBJ2-7	14	.	.	TGTGCCAGCAGTTTCGTCGGGGGAGACGGCGAGCAGTACTTC	CASSFVGGDGEQYF
TRBV5-5	TRBJ2-2	17	TRBD2	.	TGTGCCAGCAGCCCCAGCGGATTAGCGGGGGTCACCGGGGAGCTGTTTTTT	CASSPSGLAGVTGELFF
TRBV2	TRBJ2-7	13	TRBD2	.	TGTGCCAGCAGGGCGGGGGACTCCTACGAGCAGTACTTC	CASRAGDSYEQYF
TRBV27	TRBJ1-6	15	.	.	TGTGCCAGTTCTAGGACAGAACTCTATAATTCACCCCTCCACTTT	CASSRTELYNSPLHF
TRBV6-2/TRBV6-3	TRBJ2-1	15	TRBD1	.	TGTGCCAGCAGCCTCCCGGGACAGGGGAGAAATGAGCAGTTCTTC	CASSLPGQGRNEQFF
TRBV28	TRBJ1-6	16	.	.	TGTGCCAGCAGTTTGCCGGGGAGCTCCTATAATTCACCCCTCCACTTT	CASSLPGSSYNSPLHF
TRBV7-3	TRBJ2-3	15	TRBD1	.	TGTGCCAGCAACTACGGGACAGGGGGACAGGATACGCAGTATTTT	CASNYGTGGQDTQYF
TRBV9	TRBJ1-4	16	TRBD1	.	TGTGCCAGCAGCGTAGCCCCGCAGGGGGCTAATGAAAAACTGTTTTTT	CASSVAPQGANEKLFF
TRBV19	TRBJ1-2	13	.	.	TGTGCCAGTAGGAGTGACAGTGCTTATGGCTACACCTTC	CASRSDSAYGYTF
TRBV7-8	TRBJ2-7	14	TRBD1	.	TGTGCCAGCAGCTTAGGACAGGGCCAGTACGAGCAGTACTTC	CASSLGQGQYEQYF
TRBV3-1/TRBV3-2	TRBJ1-2	15	.	.	TGTGCCAGCAGCCGCGGTGGGGGGGCGAACTATGGCTACACCTTC	CASSRGGGANYGYTF
TRBV11-3	TRBJ1-6	13	.	.	TGTGCCAGCAGCCCAGACAGGCTTTCACCCCTCCACTTT	CASSPDRLSPLHF
TRBV28	TRBJ1-2	14	.	.	TGTGCCAGCAGTTTCCAGGGAACTAACTATGGCTACACCTTC	CASSFQGTNYGYTF
TRBV28	TRBJ1-2	14	.	.	TGTGCCAGCAGTTTATTGGGGGCGCCGGAAGGCTACACCTTC	CASSLLGAPEGYTF
TRBV28	TRBJ2-7	15	.	.	TGTGCCAGCAGTTTAAAGTGGACTGGGGCCTACGAGCAGTACTTC	CASSLKWTGAYEQYF
TRBV6-4	TRBJ1-6	13	.	.	TGTGCCAGCAGTCCCGGCGGGAATTCACCCCTCCACTTT	CASSPGGNSPLHF
TRBV20-1	TRBJ2-5	11	.	.	TGCAGTGGGTCCAGGCAAGAGACCCAGTACTTC	CSGSRQETQYF
TRBV27	TRBJ1-1	15	TRBD1	.	TGTGCCAGCAGTTTAGGCGGGACAGGCCTGGGAAAGGCTTTCTTT	CASSLGGTGLGKAFF
TRBV7-9	TRBJ1-2	15	TRBD1	.	TGTGCCAGCAGCACGTACAGGGGAACTAACTATGGCTACACCTTC	CASSTYRGTNYGYTF
TRBV18	TRBJ1-3	18	.	.	TGTGCCAGCTCACCAATACAGCCGACAGGCGTCTCTGGAAACACCATATATTTT	CASSPIQPTGVSGNTIYF
TRBV11-2	TRBJ1-2	14	TRBD1	.	TGTGCCAGCAGCTTCGGACAGGGGGAAGGGGGCTACACCTTC	CASSFGQGEGGYTF
TRBV7-2	TRBJ1-1	12	.	.	TGTGCCAGCAGCCCAGATACCCCCCCAGCTTTCTTT	CASSPDTPPAFF
TRBV7-3	TRBJ2-2	15	.	.	TGTGCCAGCAGCCCGGCTGGGGTCGGGGCCGGGGAGCTGTTTTTT	CASSPAGVGAGELFF
TRBV7-9	TRBJ2-1	15	TRBD2	.	TGTGCCAGCAGCAGCACTAGCGGGGGGCACAATGAGCAGTTCTTC	CASSSTSGGHNEQFF
TRBV9	TRBJ2-1	16	.	once	TGTGCCAGCAGCGTAGCTGCGGCCCCGTTCTACAATGAGCAGTTCTTC	CASSVAAAPFYNEQFF
TRBV28	TRBJ1-3	14	TRBD1	.	TGTGCCAGCAGGGGACAGGCCTCTGGAAACACCATATATTTT	CASRGQASGNTIYF
TRBV12-3/TRBV12-4	TRBJ1-2	11	.	.	TGTGCCAGCAGGACAGGCTATGGCTACACCTTC	CASRTGYGYTF
TRBV7-3	TRBJ1-1	13	.	.	TGTGCCAGCAGCTTTCAGGCGAACACTGAAGCTTTCTTT	CASSFQANTEAFF
TRBV5-1	TRBJ2-2	15	.	.	TGCGCCAGCAGCTTTCCGGTTTCGGGCACCGGGGAGCTGTTTTTT	CASSFPVSGTGELFF
TRBV5-1	TRBJ1-5	14	TRBD1	.	TGCGCCAGCAGCTCCGGGACAGGGGAACAGCCCCAGCATTTT	CASSSGTGEQPQHF
TRBV5-1	TRBJ1-2	14	.	.	TGCGCCAGCTCTTTTGAAGGGGCTAACTATGGCTACACCTTC	CASSFEGANYGYTF